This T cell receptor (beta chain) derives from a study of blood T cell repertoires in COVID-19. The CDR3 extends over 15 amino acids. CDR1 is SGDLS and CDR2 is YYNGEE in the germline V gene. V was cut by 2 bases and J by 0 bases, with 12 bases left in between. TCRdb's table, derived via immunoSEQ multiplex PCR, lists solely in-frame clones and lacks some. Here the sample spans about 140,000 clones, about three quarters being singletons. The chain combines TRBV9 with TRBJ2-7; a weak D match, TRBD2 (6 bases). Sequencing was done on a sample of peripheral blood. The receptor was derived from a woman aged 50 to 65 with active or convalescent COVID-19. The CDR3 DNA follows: TGTGCCAGCAGCGTTGGGACTGCAACCTCCTACGAGCAGTACTTC. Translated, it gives CASSVGTATSYEQYF. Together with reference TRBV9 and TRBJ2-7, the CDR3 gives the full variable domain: DSGVTQTPKHLITATGQRVTLRCSPRSGDLSVYWYQQSLDQGLQFLIQYYNGEERAKGNILERFSAQQFPDLHSELNLSSLELGDSALYFCASSVGTATSYEQYFGPGTRLTVT.